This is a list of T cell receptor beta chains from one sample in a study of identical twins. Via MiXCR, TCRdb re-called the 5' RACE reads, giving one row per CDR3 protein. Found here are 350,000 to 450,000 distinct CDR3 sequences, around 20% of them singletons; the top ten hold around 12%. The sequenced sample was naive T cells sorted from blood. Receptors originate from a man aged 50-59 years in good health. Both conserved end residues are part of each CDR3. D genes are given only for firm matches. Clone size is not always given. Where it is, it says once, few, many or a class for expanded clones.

CASSLRGPNQPQHF | TGTGCCAGCAGTTTACGGGGCCCCAATCAGCCCCAGCATTTT | TRBV28 | . | many | TRBJ1-5
CSARDRRLSYNEQFF | TGCAGTGCTAGAGATCGCCGTCTATCCTACAATGAGCAGTTCTTC | TRBV20-1 | . | many | TRBJ2-1
CASSLTGYVNNEQFF | TGTGCCAGCAGCCTGACAGGGTACGTCAACAATGAGCAGTTCTTC | TRBV5-6 | TRBD1 | many | TRBJ2-1
CSAGLAGSSSYEQYF | TGCAGTGCAGGACTAGCGGGCTCGAGCTCCTACGAGCAGTACTTC | TRBV20-1 | TRBD2 | . | TRBJ2-7
CSAREPGQYNEQFF | TGCAGTGCTAGAGAACCGGGACAGTACAATGAGCAGTTCTTC | TRBV20-1 | TRBD1 | many | TRBJ2-1
CASSFQARTGFEQYF | TGTGCCAGCAGCTTCCAGGCCCGGACAGGGTTCGAGCAGTACTTC | TRBV7-2 | TRBD1 | . | TRBJ2-7
CRMGDSGSYEQYF | TGCAGAATGGGGGACAGCGGGAGCTACGAGCAGTACTTC | TRBV20-1 | . | many | TRBJ2-7
CASSLAVPRETQYF | TGTGCCAGCAGCTTGGCGGTGCCCCGAGAGACCCAGTACTTC | TRBV5-6 | . | . | TRBJ2-5
CASSPRVAGLRGTQYF | TGTGCCAGCAGCCCCAGGGTAGCGGGGTTACGGGGAACGCAGTATTTT | TRBV11-2 | TRBD2 | . | TRBJ2-3
CASSLAQGAETDTQYF | TGTGCCAGCAGTTTAGCGCAGGGGGCTGAGACAGATACGCAGTATTTT | TRBV12-3/TRBV12-4 | TRBD1 | . | TRBJ2-3
CASSSRGDPETQYF | TGTGCCAGCAGCTCTCGCGGGGATCCGGAGACCCAGTACTTC | TRBV5-4 | . | . | TRBJ2-5
CASSQDLRGGHNEQFF | TGTGCCAGCAGCCAAGATTTGCGGGGGGGTCACAATGAGCAGTTCTTC | TRBV4-2 | TRBD2 | many | TRBJ2-1
CASSQVGVGIDLQETQYF | TGTGCCAGCAGCCAAGTCGGGGTCGGGATTGATCTCCAAGAGACCCAGTACTTC | TRBV4-2 | . | few | TRBJ2-5
CASSWTLSMNTEAFF | TGTGCCAGCAGTTGGACACTTTCCATGAACACTGAAGCTTTCTTT | TRBV6-5 | . | few | TRBJ1-1
CASSSSGGTLHPGELFF | TGCGCCAGCAGCTCCTCGGGGGGCACCCTCCATCCCGGGGAGCTGTTTTTT | TRBV5-1 | . | many | TRBJ2-2
CASRPPGSGTYNEQFF | TGTGCCAGCAGACCTCCGGGGTCAGGCACCTACAATGAGCAGTTCTTC | TRBV12-3/TRBV12-4 | . | many | TRBJ2-1
CASSSQGFSYEQYF | TGTGCCAGCAGCTCCCAGGGGTTCTCCTACGAGCAGTACTTC | TRBV6-2/TRBV6-3 | . | many | TRBJ2-7
CASSPQQALNTEAFF | TGTGCCAGCTCACCCCAACAGGCGCTAAACACTGAAGCTTTCTTT | TRBV18 | . | many | TRBJ1-1
CASSLDRTLAFF | TGCGCCAGCAGCTTGGACCGGACTCTCGCTTTCTTT | TRBV5-1 | . | . | TRBJ1-1
CSARAPVVVETQYF | TGCAGTGCTAGAGCTCCGGTCGTCGTAGAGACCCAGTACTTC | TRBV20-1 | . | . | TRBJ2-5
CASSLKSGTSGWDEQFF | TGTGCCAGCAGCTTAAAATCCGGGACTAGCGGGTGGGATGAGCAGTTCTTC | TRBV7-9 | TRBD2 | . | TRBJ2-1
CASSEDRAQETQYF | TGTGCCAGCAGCGAGGACAGGGCCCAAGAGACCCAGTACTTC | TRBV7-2 | TRBD1 | . | TRBJ2-5